These T cell receptor beta chains were read from a single sample in a study of blood T cell repertoires in COVID-19. Assay used: immunoSEQ multiplex PCR; TCRdb lists only in-frame clones, some missing. The sample has around 200,000 clones; about 89% are singletons. The material sequenced was peripheral blood. These receptors were obtained from a man between 65 and 85 years old with acute or convalescent COVID-19. The CDR3 runs from the conserved cysteine through the conserved F or W. D genes are given only for firm matches. Only part of the rows carry a size: once, few, many, or a class if the clone is expanded.

D gene,clone size,V gene,CDR3 protein
.,.,TRBV7-9,CASSRRGGPGNTIYF
.,.,TRBV2,CASSYLKTYEQYF
.,.,TRBV11-2,CASRGAGGGSPLHF
.,.,TRBV3-1/TRBV3-2,CASSSSGTGELFF
.,.,TRBV9,CASSGSGLAQYF
.,.,TRBV7-2,CASSYRGNSGNYGYTF
TRBD2,.,TRBV6-2/TRBV6-3,CASSYSRLALPQYF
.,.,TRBV2,CASSLTRAQSSSYF
.,.,TRBV28,CASSPGVSYEQYF
TRBD1,.,TRBV5-1,CASSLGQGASEQYF
TRBD2,.,TRBV28,CASSSWTSGSVYEQYF
.,.,TRBV5-1,CASSLGGPGLHNEQFF
TRBD1,.,TRBV10-1,CASSRDSYNEQFF
.,.,TRBV29-1,CSVEGSPHLYNEQFF
TRBD1,.,TRBV28,CASSFVDREETQYF
.,.,TRBV9,CASSARDKNSPLHF
.,.,TRBV11-2,CASSLDSSNEQFF
TRBD1,.,TRBV3-1/TRBV3-2,CASSQDAHRQGAFYGYTF
.,.,TRBV19,CASSIRWPGSYEQYF
TRBD1,.,TRBV7-9,CASSSGQGHTEAFF
TRBD1,.,TRBV24-1,CATSGRGTDTQYF
TRBD1,.,TRBV28,CASATGFRGNQPQHF
TRBD1,once,TRBV4-1,CASSQDGQGAYNEQFF
.,few,TRBV7-6,CASSSEPRRGSYEQYF
TRBD1,few,TRBV19,CASSRQGAVGTDTQYF
TRBD2,.,TRBV11-2,CASSRGLAGDTQYF
TRBD1,.,TRBV5-4,CASRRTGGMNTEAFF
.,once,TRBV25-1,CASSEPLTRAQFF
.,.,TRBV29-1,CSDATAYEQYF
.,.,TRBV19,CASSSGVGTNEKLFF
.,.,TRBV29-1,CSVEGSAGTQYF
TRBD1,.,TRBV18,CASSLLRGAGGTEAFF
TRBD2,.,TRBV7-2,CASSPSLAGAQETQYF
.,.,TRBV28,CASSLGGSGEKLFF
.,few,TRBV28,CASSLIPATNEKLFF
.,.,TRBV7-8,CASSLRGIGNTIYF
TRBD2,.,TRBV20-1,CSASDPGTSGTDTQYF